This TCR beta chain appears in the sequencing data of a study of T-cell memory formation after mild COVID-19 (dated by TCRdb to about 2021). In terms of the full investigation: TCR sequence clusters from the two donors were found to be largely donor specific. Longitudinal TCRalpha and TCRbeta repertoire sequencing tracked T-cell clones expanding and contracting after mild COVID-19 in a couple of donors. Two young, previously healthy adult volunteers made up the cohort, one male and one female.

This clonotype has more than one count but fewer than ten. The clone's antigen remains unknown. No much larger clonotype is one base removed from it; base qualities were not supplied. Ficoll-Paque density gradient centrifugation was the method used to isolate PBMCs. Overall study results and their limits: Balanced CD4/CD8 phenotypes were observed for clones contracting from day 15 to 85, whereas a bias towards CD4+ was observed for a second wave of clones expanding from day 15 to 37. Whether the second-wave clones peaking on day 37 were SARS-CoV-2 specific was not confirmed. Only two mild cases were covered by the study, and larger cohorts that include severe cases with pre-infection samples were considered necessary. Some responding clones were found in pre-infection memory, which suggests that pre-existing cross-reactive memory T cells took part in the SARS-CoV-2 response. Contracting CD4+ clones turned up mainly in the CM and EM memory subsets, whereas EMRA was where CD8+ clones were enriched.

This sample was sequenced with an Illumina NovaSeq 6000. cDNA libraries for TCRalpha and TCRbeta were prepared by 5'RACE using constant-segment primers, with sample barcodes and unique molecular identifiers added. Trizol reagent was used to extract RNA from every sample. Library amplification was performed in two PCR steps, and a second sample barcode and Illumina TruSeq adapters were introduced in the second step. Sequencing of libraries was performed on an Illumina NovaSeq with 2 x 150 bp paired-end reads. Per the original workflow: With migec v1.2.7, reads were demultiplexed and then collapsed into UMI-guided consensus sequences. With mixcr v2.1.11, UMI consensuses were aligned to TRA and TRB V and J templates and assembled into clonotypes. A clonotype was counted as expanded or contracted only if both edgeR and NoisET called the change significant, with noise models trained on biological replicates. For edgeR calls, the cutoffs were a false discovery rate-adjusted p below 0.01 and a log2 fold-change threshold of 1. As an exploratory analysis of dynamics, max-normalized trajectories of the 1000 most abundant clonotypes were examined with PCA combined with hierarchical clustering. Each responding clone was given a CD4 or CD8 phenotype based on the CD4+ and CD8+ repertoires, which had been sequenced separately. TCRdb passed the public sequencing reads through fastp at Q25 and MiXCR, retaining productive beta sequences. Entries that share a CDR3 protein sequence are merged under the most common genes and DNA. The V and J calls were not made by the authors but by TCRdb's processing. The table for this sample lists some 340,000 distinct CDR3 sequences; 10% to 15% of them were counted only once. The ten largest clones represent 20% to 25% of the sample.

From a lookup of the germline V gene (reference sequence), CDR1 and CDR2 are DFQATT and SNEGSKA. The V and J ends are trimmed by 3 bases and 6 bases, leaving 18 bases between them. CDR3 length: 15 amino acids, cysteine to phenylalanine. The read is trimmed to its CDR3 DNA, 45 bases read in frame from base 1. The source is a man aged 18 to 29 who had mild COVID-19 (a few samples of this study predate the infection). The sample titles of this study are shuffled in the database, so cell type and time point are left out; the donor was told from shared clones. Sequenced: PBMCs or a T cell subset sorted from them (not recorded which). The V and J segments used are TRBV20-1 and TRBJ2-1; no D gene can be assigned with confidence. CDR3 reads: CSASHRQIGVNEQFF. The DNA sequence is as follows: TGCAGTGCTAGTCACCGGCAAATCGGAGTCAATGAGCAGTTCTTC.